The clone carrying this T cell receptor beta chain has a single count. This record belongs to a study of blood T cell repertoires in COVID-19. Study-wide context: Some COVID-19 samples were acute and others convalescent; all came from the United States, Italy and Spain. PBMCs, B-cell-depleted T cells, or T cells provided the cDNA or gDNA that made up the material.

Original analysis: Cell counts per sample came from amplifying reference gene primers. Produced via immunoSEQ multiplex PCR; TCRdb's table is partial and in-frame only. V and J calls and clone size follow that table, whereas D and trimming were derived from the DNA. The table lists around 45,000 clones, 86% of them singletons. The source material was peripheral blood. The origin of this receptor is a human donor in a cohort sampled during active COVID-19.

CDR3 amino acids: CASSQDVGATDTQYF. The CDR3 coding sequence is TGCGCCAGCAGCCAAGATGTTGGAGCCACAGATACGCAGTATTTT. The chain employs TRBV4-3 and TRBJ2-3; D is uncertain. V lost 0 bases and J 2 bases, leaving 9 bases between the germline ends. The CDR3 spans 15 residues. Germline V gene sequence: CDR1 LGHNA, CDR2 YSLEER.